What follows are 20 T cell receptor beta chains derived from one specimen sequenced in a study of T cell responses to AZD1222 COVID-19 vaccine. Generated by immunoSEQ multiplex PCR, the TCRdb table keeps only in-frame clones and is missing some. The sample has 100,000 or so clones; around 95% are singletons. Source: peripheral blood, taken on day 0 of AZD1222 vaccination. These receptors all come from an adult in good health.

V and J are TRBV24-1 and TRBJ1-2; D ambiguous. The germline V and J ends were trimmed by 4 bases and 3 bases, with 8 bases remaining between them. CDR1 is KGHDR, CDR2 SFDVKD, per germline. This CDR3 region has 13 residues. The CDR3 DNA reads TGTGCCACCAGTGACCAGGATTACTATGGCTACACCTTC. This codes for CATSDQDYYGYTF.

The chain joins TRBV27 to TRBJ1-2; D is perhaps TRBD1 (6 bases). This CDR3 has 17 amino acids. The V gene lost 6 bases and the J gene lost 8 bases, with 28 bases spanning the gap. Germline V gives CDR1 MNHEY, CDR2 SMNVEV (reference sequence). In nucleotides, the CDR3 is TGTGCCAGCAGCCGAGCCTGGGCATGGCGGGGGCTGGGAGGCTACACCTTC. This translates into CASSRAWAWRGLGGYTF.

The rearrangement joins TRBV9 to TRBJ1-5; TRBD1 might be the D (6 bases). V lost 0 bases to trimming and J lost 5 bases, with 12 bases between them. The V gene's germline CDR1 is SGDLS and CDR2 YYNGEE. The CDR3 is 15 residues long. The CDR3 sequence: CASSVGQEGDQPQHF. The CDR3 DNA is TGTGCCAGCAGCGTAGGACAGGAGGGCGATCAGCCCCAGCATTTT.

CDR3 protein: CASSLLGQGDYSNQPQHF. In nucleotides, the CDR3 is TGTGCCAGCAGTTTGCTGGGACAGGGGGACTATAGCAATCAGCCCCAGCATTTT. The chain joins TRBV28 to TRBJ1-5; the match to TRBD1 covers 11 bases. The germline V gene has CDR1 MDHEN and CDR2 SYDVKM. CDR3 length: 18 residues. V shed 3 bases and J 0 bases; nucleotides not matched to a gene: 7.

The rearrangement uses TRBV20-1 and TRBJ1-1, with 8 bases aligning to TRBD1. This CDR3 contains 16 residues. Germline V gene data show CDR1 as DFQATT and CDR2 as SNEGSKA (reference sequence). V was clipped by 4 bases and J by 4 bases; unmatched bases: 14. The CDR3 DNA follows: TGCAGTGCTACTGATGGACAGGGTCCTCGGGGCACTGAAGCTTTCTTT. Its translation: CSATDGQGPRGTEAFF.

The chain joins TRBV5-1 to TRBJ1-2; tentatively, D is TRBD1 (5 bases). The germline V gene encodes CDR1 SGHRS and CDR2 YFSETQ. V dropped 0 bases and J dropped 3 bases, with 21 bases sitting between them. The CDR3 runs to 18 residues. CDR3 residues: CASSLGSIGGAEDYGYTF. The CDR3 nucleotides are TGCGCCAGCAGCTTGGGCTCGATCGGCGGGGCTGAGGACTATGGCTACACCTTC.

The chain is built from TRBV7-9 and TRBJ1-2, with D possibly TRBD1 on 6 matching bases. The germline CDR1 and CDR2 sequences are SEHNR and FQNEAQ (reference sequence). V gave up 4 bases and J gave up 8 bases, with 17 bases separating them. The CDR3 has 14 residues. In DNA form, the CDR3 reads TGTGCCAGCAGCTCCCCAGAGAGGGGGGACGGCTACACCTTC. Amino acids: CASSSPERGDGYTF.

The count of this clone is one. The V call is TRBV19, the J call TRBJ1-5; 7 nucleotides agree with TRBD1. In germline, CDR1 is LNHDA, CDR2 SQIVND (reference sequence). Germline trimming cut 6 bases from V and 0 bases from J; bases unmatched to any gene: 11. The length of the CDR3 is 17 residues. Here the CDR3 reads CASSPPLGTDSNQPQHF. The CDR3 bases are TGTGCCAGTAGCCCACCCCTCGGGACAGATAGCAATCAGCCCCAGCATTTT.

The chain joins TRBV6-2 or TRBV6-3 to TRBJ1-5; no definite D call. This CDR3 has 14 amino acids. V was shortened by 2 bases and J by 6 bases, with 11 bases between the two germline ends. Germline V gene data show CDR1 as MNHEY and CDR2 as SVGEGT. CDR3 sequence (DNA): TGTGCCAGCAGTTACAGTTTGGTTTCTCAGCCCCAGCATTTT. Protein: CASSYSLVSQPQHF.

The chain links TRBV27 to TRBJ1-2, with D hard to call. This CDR3 region has 13 residues. Trimming took off 5 bases at V and 8 bases at J, with 15 bases between the two ends. Germline CDR1 reads MNHEY; CDR2 reads SMNVEV (reference sequence). CDR3 nucleotides: TGTGCCAGCAGTCCAGTAACCCGGGAGGGCTACACCTTC. It codes for CASSPVTREGYTF.

The V gene is TRBV28, the J gene TRBJ2-7; weak D call: TRBD2 (6 bases). V lost 3 bases and J lost 0, with 18 bases in between. CDR1 is MDHEN, CDR2 SYDVKM, per germline. This CDR3 region has 17 residues. The CDR3 DNA sequence: TGTGCCAGCAGTTTTGGGGGACTTTCAGACGACTCCTACGAGCAGTACTTC. Translating gives CASSFGGLSDDSYEQYF.

Only a few counts were recorded for this clone. The chain employs TRBV7-3 and TRBJ1-3, with D possibly TRBD1 on 5 matching bases. Per the germline V gene, CDR1 is SGHTA and CDR2 is FQGTGA. Trimming removed 5 bases from V and 0 bases from J, with 20 bases in between. CDR3 length: 18 residues. The CDR3: CASSPLGDPRYSGNTIYF. The CDR3 nucleotides read TGTGCCAGCAGCCCTCTTGGGGACCCGAGGTACTCTGGAAACACCATATATTTT.

The chain uses TRBV10-3 and TRBJ1-1; no clear D. The V gene lost 3 bases and the J gene lost 6 bases, with 14 bases spanning the gap. The germline V gene encodes CDR1 ENHRY and CDR2 SYGVKD. This CDR3 contains 14 residues. DNA of the CDR3: TGTGCCATCAGTGAACCGTGGGGAGTCTCTGAAGCTTTCTTT. It encodes CAISEPWGVSEAFF.

V and J are TRBV19 and TRBJ2-5; the match to TRBD2 covers 7 bases. V shed 6 bases and J 5 bases; nucleotides not matched to a gene: 6. Germline CDR1 is LNHDA and CDR2 is SQIVND (reference sequence). The CDR3 totals 13 residues. CDR3 in DNA: TGTGCCAGTAGCTTGACTAGCAGGGAGACCCAGTACTTC. This sequence encodes CASSLTSRETQYF.

The chain is built from TRBV15 and TRBJ2-1; D call uncertain. This CDR3 contains 14 residues. Trimming cost V 5 bases and J 4 bases, with 12 bases left between them. The V gene's germline CDR1 is LNHNV and CDR2 YYDKDF (reference sequence). CDR3 protein: CATSAFNPYNEQFF. The CDR3 DNA is TGTGCCACCAGCGCATTTAACCCGTACAATGAGCAGTTCTTC.

The V and J genes are TRBV6-2 or TRBV6-3 and TRBJ1-4; 8 bases map to TRBD1. Germline V gene sequence: CDR1 MNHEY, CDR2 SVGEGT. The CDR3 length is 17 residues. V was clipped by 3 bases and J by 4 bases; unmatched bases: 10. CDR3 in DNA: TGTGCCAGCAGTTATGTTAGGGACAGGCGTCGTAATGAAAAACTGTTTTTT. As protein: CASSYVRDRRRNEKLFF.

The chain carries TRBV6-1 and TRBJ1-1; D unclear. Looked up from germline, CDR1 is MNHNS and CDR2 is SASEGT. CDR3 length equals 15 residues. Trimming shortened V by 0 bases and J by 4 bases, and 12 bases separated the two germline ends. CDR3 protein: CASSEAQEGGTEAFF. The CDR3 coding sequence is TGTGCCAGCAGTGAAGCGCAGGAGGGAGGCACTGAAGCTTTCTTT.

The chain carries TRBV27 and TRBJ2-3, with 8 nucleotides matching TRBD1. Germline-derived CDR1 and CDR2 are MNHEY and SMNVEV (reference sequence). The CDR3 is 13 amino acids. J lost 1 base, V lost 7 bases, and 1 base had no gene match. The CDR3 sequence is CASKTGGTDTQYF. The CDR3 coding sequence is TGTGCCAGCAAGACAGGGGGCACAGATACGCAGTATTTT.

This chain links TRBV20-1 with TRBJ1-3, with 7 bases fitting TRBD1. This CDR3 has 15 residues. CDR1 DFQATT and CDR2 SNEGSKA come from the germline V gene (reference sequence). The V gene end was trimmed by 3 bases and the J gene end by 4 bases; junction bases not matched to a gene: 9. In nucleotides, the CDR3 is TGCAGTGCTAGTCCCACGACAGGGCCCGGAAACACCATATATTTT. It is translated as CSASPTTGPGNTIYF.

This chain links TRBV6-6 with TRBJ2-7, with TRBD1 identical over 9 bases. CDR3 length equals 13 residues. The trim removed 7 bases at V and 4 bases at J, leaving 5 bases unmatched. Germline loops: CDR1 MNHNY, CDR2 SVGAGI (reference sequence). The CDR3 region is CASTSGQGYEQYF. The CDR3, as DNA: TGTGCCAGCACCTCCGGACAGGGGTACGAGCAGTACTTC.